This T cell receptor (beta chain) was sequenced in a study of post-analysis software for immune sequencing data. Study context: Included among the disease courses, which were recorded for the cohort, were relapsing-remitting, secondary progressive and progressive-relapsing multiple sclerosis. Study results and limitations: F measure showed strong co-clustering of same-batch samples. Controls significantly exceeded multiple sclerosis patients in normalized Chao1 diversity.

The TCR beta cDNA libraries carried unique molecular identifiers. Researchers reported approximately 480,000 cDNA molecules coming from about 0.98 to 11 million T cells. TCRdb passed the PCR reads through MiXCR, listing each CDR3 protein once. The table has about 540,000 distinct CDR3 sequences, around a third seen once. With regard to this clonotype: No antigen is known for it.

The sequenced material came from blood. The sequence derives from a girl aged 2-17 years with multiple sclerosis.

The CDR3, as DNA: TGTGCCACCCGTCGGGACGCCGGGGGTGGCTACACCTTC. Translation: CATRRDAGGGYTF. J is TRBJ1-2 and V is TRBV25-1, with D perhaps matching TRBD1 (5 bases). V was shortened by 10 bases and J by 7 bases, with 19 bases between the two germline ends. The CDR3 is 13 amino acids. Germline CDR1 and CDR2: MGHDK and SYGVNS.